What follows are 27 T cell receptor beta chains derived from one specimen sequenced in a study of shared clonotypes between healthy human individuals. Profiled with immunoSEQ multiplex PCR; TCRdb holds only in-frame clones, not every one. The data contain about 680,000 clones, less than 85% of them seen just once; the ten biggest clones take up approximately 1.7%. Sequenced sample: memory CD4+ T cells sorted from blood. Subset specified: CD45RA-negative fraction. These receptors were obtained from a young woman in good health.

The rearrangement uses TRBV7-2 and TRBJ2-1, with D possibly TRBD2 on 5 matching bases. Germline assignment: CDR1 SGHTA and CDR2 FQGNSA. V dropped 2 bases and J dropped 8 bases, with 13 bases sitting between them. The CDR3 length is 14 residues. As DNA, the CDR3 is TGTGCCAGCAGCTTACGTCCTAGCCCATATGAGCAGTTCTTC. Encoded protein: CASSLRPSPYEQFF.

Written as DNA, the CDR3 is TGTGCCAGCAGCCACAGGGGAGAGGGCAATCAGCCCCAGCATTTT. Its translation: CASSHRGEGNQPQHF. The chain combines TRBV6-1 with TRBJ1-5; TRBD1 agrees at 7 bases. Germline lookup yields CDR1 MNHNS and CDR2 SASEGT. The CDR3 length is 15 residues. V lost 6 bases and J lost 2; bases outside the gene matches: 7.

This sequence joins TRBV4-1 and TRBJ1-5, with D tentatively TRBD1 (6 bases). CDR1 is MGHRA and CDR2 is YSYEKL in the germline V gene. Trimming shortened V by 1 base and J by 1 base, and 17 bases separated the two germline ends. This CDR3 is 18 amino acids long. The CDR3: CASSQVPRGWKSNQPQHF. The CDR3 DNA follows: TGCGCCAGCAGCCAAGTTCCAAGGGGGTGGAAGAGCAATCAGCCCCAGCATTTT.

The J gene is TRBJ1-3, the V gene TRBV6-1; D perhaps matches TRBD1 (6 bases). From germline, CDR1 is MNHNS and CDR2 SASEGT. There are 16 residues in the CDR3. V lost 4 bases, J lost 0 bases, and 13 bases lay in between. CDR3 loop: CASSATTGASGNTIYF. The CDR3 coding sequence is TGTGCCAGCAGTGCAACTACGGGGGCCTCTGGAAACACCATATATTTT.

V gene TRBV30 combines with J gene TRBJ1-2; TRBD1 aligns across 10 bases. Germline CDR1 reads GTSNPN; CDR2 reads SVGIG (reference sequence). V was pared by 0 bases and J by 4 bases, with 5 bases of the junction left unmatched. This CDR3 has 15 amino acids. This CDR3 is CAWSVTGGLGYGYTF. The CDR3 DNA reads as TGTGCCTGGAGTGTGACAGGGGGCCTCGGCTATGGCTACACCTTC. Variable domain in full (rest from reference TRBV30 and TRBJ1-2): SQTIHQWPATLVQPVGSPLSLECTVEGTSNPNLYWYRQAAGRGLQLLFYSVGIGQISSEVPQNLSASRPQDRQFILSSKKLLLSDSGFYLCAWSVTGGLGYGYTFGSGTRLTVV.

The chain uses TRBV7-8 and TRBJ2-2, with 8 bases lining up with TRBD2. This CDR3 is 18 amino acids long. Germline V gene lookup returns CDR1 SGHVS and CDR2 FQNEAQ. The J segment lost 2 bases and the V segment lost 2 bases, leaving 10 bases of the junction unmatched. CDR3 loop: CASSLRLFWTSNTGELFF. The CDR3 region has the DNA TGTGCCAGCAGCTTAAGGCTCTTTTGGACTAGCAACACCGGGGAGCTGTTTTTT.

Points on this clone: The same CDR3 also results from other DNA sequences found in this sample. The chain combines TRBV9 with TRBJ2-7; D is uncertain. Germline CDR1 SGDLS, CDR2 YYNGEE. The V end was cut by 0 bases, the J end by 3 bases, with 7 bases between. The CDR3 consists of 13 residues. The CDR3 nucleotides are TGTGCCAGCAGCGTAGCCCCCAGCTACGAGCAGTACTTC. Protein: CASSVAPSYEQYF.

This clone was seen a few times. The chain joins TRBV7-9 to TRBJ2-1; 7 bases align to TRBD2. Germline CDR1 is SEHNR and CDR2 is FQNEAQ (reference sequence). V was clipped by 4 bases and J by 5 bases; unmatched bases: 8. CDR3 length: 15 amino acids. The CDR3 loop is CASSSAGVRHNEQFF. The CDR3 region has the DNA TGTGCCAGCAGCTCCGCGGGAGTTCGGCACAATGAGCAGTTCTTC.

CDR3 region: CAPMQEWYGYTF. The CDR3 DNA follows: TGTGCCCCCATGCAGGAGTGGTATGGCTACACCTTC. V gene TRBV6-4 combines with J gene TRBJ1-2; D is unresolved. The V gene lost 11 bases and the J gene lost 5 bases, with 15 bases spanning the gap. The V gene's germline CDR1 is MRHNA and CDR2 SNTAGT. The CDR3 length is 12 residues.

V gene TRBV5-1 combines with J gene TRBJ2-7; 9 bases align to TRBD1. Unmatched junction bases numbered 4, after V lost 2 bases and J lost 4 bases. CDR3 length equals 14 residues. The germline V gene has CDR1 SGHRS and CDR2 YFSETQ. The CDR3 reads CASSFGDRVYEQYF. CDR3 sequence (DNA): TGCGCCAGCAGCTTTGGGGACAGGGTTTACGAGCAGTACTTC.

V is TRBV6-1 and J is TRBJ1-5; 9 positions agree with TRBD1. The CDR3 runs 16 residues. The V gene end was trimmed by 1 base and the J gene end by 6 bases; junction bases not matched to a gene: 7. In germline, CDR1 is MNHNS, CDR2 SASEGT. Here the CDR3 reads CASSEENRGLIQPQHF. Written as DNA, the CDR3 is TGTGCCAGCAGTGAAGAAAACAGGGGGCTGATTCAGCCCCAGCATTTT.

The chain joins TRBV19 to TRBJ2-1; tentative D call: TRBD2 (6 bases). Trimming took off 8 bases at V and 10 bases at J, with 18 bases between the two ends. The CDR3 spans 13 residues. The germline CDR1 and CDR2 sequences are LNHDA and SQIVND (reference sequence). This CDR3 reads CASHTGAEGEQFF. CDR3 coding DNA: TGTGCCAGTCACACCGGGGCGGAGGGGGAGCAGTTCTTC.

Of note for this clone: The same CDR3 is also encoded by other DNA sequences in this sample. The CDR3 DNA reads as TGTGCCAGCAGTTTAGCCCGCGAAGAGACCCAGTACTTC. Translated, it gives CASSLAREETQYF. The V and J genes are TRBV27 and TRBJ2-5, with D uncertain. This CDR3 contains 13 residues. V dropped 2 bases and J dropped 3 bases, with 7 bases sitting between them. Germline V CDR1 and CDR2: MNHEY, SMNVEV (reference sequence).

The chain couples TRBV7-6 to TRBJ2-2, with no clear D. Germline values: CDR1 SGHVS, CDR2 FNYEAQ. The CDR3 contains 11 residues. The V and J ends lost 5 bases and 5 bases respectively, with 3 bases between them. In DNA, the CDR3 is TGTGCCAGCAGCCTGACCGGGGAGCTGTTTTTT. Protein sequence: CASSLTGELFF.

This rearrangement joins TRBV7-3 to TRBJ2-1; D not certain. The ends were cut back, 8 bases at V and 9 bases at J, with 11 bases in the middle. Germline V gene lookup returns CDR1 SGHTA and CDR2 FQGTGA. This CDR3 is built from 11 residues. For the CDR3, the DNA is TGTGCCAGCTCAAAGGGCGGTGAGCAGTTCTTC. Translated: CASSKGGEQFF.

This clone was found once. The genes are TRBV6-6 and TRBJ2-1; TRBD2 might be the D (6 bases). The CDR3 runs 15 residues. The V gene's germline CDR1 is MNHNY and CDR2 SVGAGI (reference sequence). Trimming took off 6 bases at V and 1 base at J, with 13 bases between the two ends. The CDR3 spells CASRGLSGSYNEQFF. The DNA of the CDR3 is TGTGCCAGCAGGGGTCTTAGCGGATCCTACAATGAGCAGTTCTTC.

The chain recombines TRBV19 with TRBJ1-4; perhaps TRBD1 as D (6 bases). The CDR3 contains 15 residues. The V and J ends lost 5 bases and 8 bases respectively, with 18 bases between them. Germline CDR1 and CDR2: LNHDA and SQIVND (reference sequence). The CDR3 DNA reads TGTGCCAGTAGTCGAGGGGGAATGATATTGGAAAAACTGTTTTTT. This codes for CASSRGGMILEKLFF.

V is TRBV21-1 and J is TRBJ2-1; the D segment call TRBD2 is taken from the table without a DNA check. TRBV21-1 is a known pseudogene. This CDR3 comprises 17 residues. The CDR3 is CASRVGPWGRSTNEQFF. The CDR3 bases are TGTGCCAGCAGGGTTGGGCCCTGGGGGAGGTCTACCAATGAGCAGTTCTTC.

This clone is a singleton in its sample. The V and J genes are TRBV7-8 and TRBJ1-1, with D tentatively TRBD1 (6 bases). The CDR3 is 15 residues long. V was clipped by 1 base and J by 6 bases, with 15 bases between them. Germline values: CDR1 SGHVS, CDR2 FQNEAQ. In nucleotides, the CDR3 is TGTGCCAGCAGCTTAGAAGGGGGGGGCCGGGCTGAAGCTTTCTTT. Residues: CASSLEGGGRAEAFF.

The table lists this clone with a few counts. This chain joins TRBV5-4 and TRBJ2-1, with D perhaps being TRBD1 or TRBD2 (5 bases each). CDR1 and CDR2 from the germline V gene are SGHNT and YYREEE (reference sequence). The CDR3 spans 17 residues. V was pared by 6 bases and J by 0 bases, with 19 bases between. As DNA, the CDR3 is TGTGCCAGCAAGAAGGGACGCGACGAGCTCTCCTACAATGAGCAGTTCTTC. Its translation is CASKKGRDELSYNEQFF.

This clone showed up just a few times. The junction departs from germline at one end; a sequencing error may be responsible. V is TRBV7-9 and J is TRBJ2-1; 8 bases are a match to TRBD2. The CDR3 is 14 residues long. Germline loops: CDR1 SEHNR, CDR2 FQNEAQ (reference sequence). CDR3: CASTLAGINNEQFF. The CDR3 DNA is TGTGCCAGCACCTTAGCGGGAATCAACAATGAGCAGTTCTTC.

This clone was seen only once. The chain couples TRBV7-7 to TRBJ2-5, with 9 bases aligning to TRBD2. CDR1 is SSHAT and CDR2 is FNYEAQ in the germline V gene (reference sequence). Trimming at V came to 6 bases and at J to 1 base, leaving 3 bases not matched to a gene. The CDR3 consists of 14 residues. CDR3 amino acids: CASSPTSGQETQYF. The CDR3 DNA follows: TGTGCCAGCAGTCCGACTAGCGGCCAAGAGACCCAGTACTTC. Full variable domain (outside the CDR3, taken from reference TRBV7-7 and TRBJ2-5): GAGVSQSPRYKVTKRGQDVTLRCDPISSHATLYWYQQALGQGPEFLTYFNYEAQPDKSGLPSDRFSAERPEGSISTLTIQRTEQRDSAMYRCASSPTSGQETQYFGPGTRLLVL.

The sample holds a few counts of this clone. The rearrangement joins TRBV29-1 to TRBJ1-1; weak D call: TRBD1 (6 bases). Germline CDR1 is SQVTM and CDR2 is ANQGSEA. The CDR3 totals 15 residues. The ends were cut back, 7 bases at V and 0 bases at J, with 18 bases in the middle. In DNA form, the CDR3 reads TGCAGCGCCGACGACCGGGGGGGCATGAACACTGAAGCTTTCTTT. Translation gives CSADDRGGMNTEAFF.

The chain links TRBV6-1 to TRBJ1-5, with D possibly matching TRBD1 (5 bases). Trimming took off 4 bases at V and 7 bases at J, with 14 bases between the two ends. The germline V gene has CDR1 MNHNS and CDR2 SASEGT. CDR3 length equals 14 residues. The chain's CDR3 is CASSVILGGQPQHF. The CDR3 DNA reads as TGTGCCAGCAGTGTGATTTTGGGGGGGCAGCCCCAGCATTTT.

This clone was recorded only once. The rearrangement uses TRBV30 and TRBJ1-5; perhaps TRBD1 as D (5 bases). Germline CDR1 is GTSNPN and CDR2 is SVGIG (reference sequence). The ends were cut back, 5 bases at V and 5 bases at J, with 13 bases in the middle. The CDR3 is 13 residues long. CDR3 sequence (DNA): TGTGCCTGGGCGCAGGGATTGGATCAGCCCCAGCATTTT. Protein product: CAWAQGLDQPQHF.

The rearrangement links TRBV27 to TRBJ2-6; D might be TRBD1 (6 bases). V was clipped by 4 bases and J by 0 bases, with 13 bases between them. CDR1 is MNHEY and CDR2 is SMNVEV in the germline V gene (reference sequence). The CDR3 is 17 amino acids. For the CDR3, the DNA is TGTGCCAGCAGTTCACAGGGTTTGGGCTCTGGGGCCAACGTCCTGACTTTC. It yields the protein CASSSQGLGSGANVLTF.

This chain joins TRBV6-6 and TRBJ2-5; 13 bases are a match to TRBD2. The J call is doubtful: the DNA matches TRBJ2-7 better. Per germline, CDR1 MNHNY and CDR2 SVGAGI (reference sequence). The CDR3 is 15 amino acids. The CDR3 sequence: CASSRGTSGTYEQYF. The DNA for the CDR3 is TGTGCCAGCAGCCGCGGGACTAGCGGGACCTACGAGCAGTACTTC.